This T cell receptor (beta chain) was captured by sequencing in a study of T cell responses to AZD1222 COVID-19 vaccine. Study summary: Recipients boosted at about 4 weeks or about 12 weeks are pooled.

The germline CDR1 and CDR2 sequences are LNHDA and SQIVND (reference sequence). This CDR3 region has 16 residues. V shed 3 bases and J shed 4 bases, with 18 bases lying between them. Assay used: immunoSEQ multiplex PCR; TCRdb lists only in-frame clones, some missing. The table has about 110,000 clones, around 90% seen once. The sample here was peripheral blood, taken on day 0 of AZD1222 vaccination. The J gene is TRBJ2-5, the V gene TRBV19; D is tentatively TRBD1 or TRBD2 (5 bases each). The clonotype comes from an adult in good health. The CDR3: CASSMSVPGPAETQYF. Written as DNA, the CDR3 is TGTGCCAGTAGTATGAGCGTTCCGGGACCAGCAGAGACCCAGTACTTC. Based on the CDR3 plus reference TRBV19 and TRBJ2-5, the full variable domain is DGGITQSPKYLFRKEGQNVTLSCEQNLNHDAMYWYRQDPGQGLRLIYYSQIVNDFQKGDIAEGYSVSREKKESFPLTVTSAQKNPTAFYLCASSMSVPGPAETQYFGPGTRLLVL.